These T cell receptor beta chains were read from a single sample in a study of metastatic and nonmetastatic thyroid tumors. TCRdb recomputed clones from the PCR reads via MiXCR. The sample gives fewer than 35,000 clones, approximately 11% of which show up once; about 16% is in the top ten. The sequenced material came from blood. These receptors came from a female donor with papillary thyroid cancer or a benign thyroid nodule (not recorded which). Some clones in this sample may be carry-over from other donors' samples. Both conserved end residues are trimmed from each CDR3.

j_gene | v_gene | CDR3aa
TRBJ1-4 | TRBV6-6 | ASSYGIPGQGDEKLF
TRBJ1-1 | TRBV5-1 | ASNFPRDRRDTEAF
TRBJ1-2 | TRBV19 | ASTSGRGVLGYT
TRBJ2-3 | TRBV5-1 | ASSPGQGLDTQY
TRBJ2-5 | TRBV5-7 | ASSFRTSGRRFHQETQY
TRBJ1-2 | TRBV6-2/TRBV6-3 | ASSSAGASNYGYT
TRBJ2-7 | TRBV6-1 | ASNIARYYEQY
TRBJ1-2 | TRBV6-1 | ASSVQRGNYGYT
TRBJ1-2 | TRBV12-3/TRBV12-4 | ASSFGGTGGYGYT
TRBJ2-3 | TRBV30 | AWRSDSTDTQY
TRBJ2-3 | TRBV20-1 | SARDPTDTQY